The 23 T cell receptor beta chains in this list originate from one sample, sequenced in a study of pediatric ulcerative colitis. Clones were sequenced by immunoSEQ multiplex PCR, and TCRdb holds only the in-frame ones, with some missing. The sample has 15,000 or so clones, 85% to 90% seen once. Input material: blood. The source of these receptors is a boy aged 5-17 years with moderate ulcerative colitis.

The gene calls are TRBV18 and TRBJ1-1; no clear D. Germline V gene lookup returns CDR1 KGHSH and CDR2 LQKENI. The CDR3 runs to 15 residues. Trimming stripped 5 bases from V and 0 bases from J, with 13 bases between. This CDR3 reads CASSAGLLMNTEAFF. The DNA of the CDR3 is TGTGCCAGCTCAGCAGGACTGCTTATGAACACTGAAGCTTTCTTT.

The rearrangement uses TRBV7-6 and TRBJ2-1, with D hard to call. The CDR3 extends over 14 amino acids. Trimming removed 2 bases from V and 7 bases from J, with 12 bases in between. Germline assignment: CDR1 SGHVS and CDR2 FNYEAQ. CDR3 sequence (DNA): TGTGCCAGCAGCTTATTTGGTGGCTCTAATGAGCAGTTCTTC. Its protein is CASSLFGGSNEQFF.

The chain joins TRBV7-9 to TRBJ1-2, with D perhaps matching TRBD1 (5 bases). The ends were cut back, 10 bases at V and 3 bases at J, with 21 bases in the middle. CDR1 is SEHNR and CDR2 is FQNEAQ in the germline V gene (reference sequence). This CDR3 spans 15 amino acids. CDR3 amino acids: CAKYNGGIRHYGYTF. The DNA of the CDR3 is TGTGCCAAATACAACGGGGGGATCAGGCACTATGGCTACACCTTC.

This chain joins TRBV5-1 and TRBJ2-5; perhaps TRBD2 as D (6 bases). Germline loops: CDR1 SGHRS, CDR2 YFSETQ. CDR3 length equals 16 residues. V lost 4 bases and J 0 bases, leaving 16 bases between the germline ends. Here the CDR3 DNA reads TGCGCCAGCAGCACGGGGCCGGGACTGCACCAAGAGACCCAGTACTTC. Translating it yields CASSTGPGLHQETQYF.

The rearrangement uses TRBV2 and TRBJ2-5; a weak D match, TRBD2 (6 bases). Germline lookup yields CDR1 SNHLY and CDR2 FYNNEI. The V end lost 1 base, the J end lost 1 base, and 13 bases lay between the germline ends. The CDR3 spans 16 residues. The CDR3 spells CASSEGFSGGQETQYF. DNA of the CDR3: TGTGCCAGCAGTGAAGGGTTTAGCGGAGGCCAAGAGACCCAGTACTTC. Together with reference TRBV2 and TRBJ2-5, the CDR3 gives the full variable domain: EPEVTQTPSHQVTQMGQEVILRCVPISNHLYFYWYRQILGQKVEFLVSFYNNEISEKSEIFDDQFSVERPDGSNFTLKIRSTKLEDSAMYFCASSEGFSGGQETQYFGPGTRLLVL.

A few counts support this clone. The chain has TRBV7-9 and TRBJ1-5; perhaps TRBD1 as D (6 bases). Trimming removed 3 bases from V and 5 bases from J, with 8 bases in between. Germline CDR1 SEHNR, CDR2 FQNEAQ (reference sequence). CDR3 size: 13 residues. The CDR3 region has the DNA TGTGCCAGCAGCTTGGCAGGGGATCAGCCCCAGCATTTT. Translation gives CASSLAGDQPQHF.

This clone is a singleton in its sample. The chain links TRBV7-2 to TRBJ2-2, with D tentatively TRBD2 (6 bases). The ends were cut back, 4 bases at V and 7 bases at J, with 7 bases in the middle. The germline V gene encodes CDR1 SGHTA and CDR2 FQGNSA. This CDR3 region has 12 residues. CDR3 bases: TGTGCCAGCAGCTCCGGGGGCGGGGAGCTGTTTTTT. This encodes CASSSGGGELFF.

For the CDR3, the DNA is TGTGCCAGCAGTTTATTGGGGGTAGGCAATCAGCCCCAGCATTTT. It encodes CASSLLGVGNQPQHF. This rearrangement joins TRBV27 to TRBJ1-5; tentative D call: TRBD1 (5 bases). From germline, CDR1 is MNHEY and CDR2 SMNVEV (reference sequence). CDR3 length equals 15 residues. V was shortened by 1 base and J by 2 bases, with 9 bases between the two germline ends.

The J gene is TRBJ2-3, the V gene TRBV11-2, with 11 bases matching TRBD2. V shed 8 bases, J shed 4 bases, and the junction held 8 bases outside the gene matches. Germline assignment: CDR1 SGHAT and CDR2 FQNNGV. CDR3 length: 15 amino acids. The CDR3 spells CASGILAGEADTQYF. The CDR3 DNA reads TGTGCCAGCGGAATACTAGCGGGAGAGGCAGATACGCAGTATTTT.

The chain employs TRBV5-6 and TRBJ2-3; TRBD1 is a possible D gene (6 bases). Per germline, CDR1 SGHDT and CDR2 YYEEEE. This CDR3 spans 14 amino acids. Trimming shortened V by 3 bases and J by 6 bases, and 14 bases separated the two germline ends. CDR3 sequence: CASSSPPDRDTQYF. Here the CDR3 DNA reads TGTGCCAGCAGCTCTCCCCCCGACAGGGATACGCAGTATTTT.

This chain links TRBV2 with TRBJ2-7, with TRBD1 identical over 9 bases. The V and J ends lost 3 bases and 5 bases, in that order; junction bases with no gene match: 8. Germline CDR1 and CDR2: SNHLY and FYNNEI. The CDR3 contains 15 residues. CDR3 region: CASSETGGLENEQYF. In nucleotides, the CDR3 is TGTGCCAGCAGTGAGACAGGGGGTCTTGAGAACGAGCAGTACTTC.

This clone was detected only once. The chain employs TRBV18 and TRBJ2-1; 9 bases match TRBD1. This CDR3 comprises 15 residues. Germline lookup yields CDR1 KGHSH and CDR2 LQKENI. Trimming removed 3 bases from V and 7 bases from J; junction bases left unmatched: 7. DNA of the CDR3: TGTGCCAGCTCACCGTTACAGGGGGCGATTAATGAGCAGTTCTTC. Protein product: CASSPLQGAINEQFF.

The J gene is TRBJ2-3, the V gene TRBV11-3; 10 nucleotides align to TRBD1. With V trimmed by 6 bases and J by 6 bases, 6 bases remained unmatched. Germline V gene lookup returns CDR1 SGHNT and CDR2 YENEEA. The CDR3 is made up of 14 amino acids. The CDR3 is CASSRGQGSDTQYF. Here the CDR3 DNA reads TGTGCCAGCAGTCGGGGACAGGGGTCGGATACGCAGTATTTT.

The rearrangement uses TRBV21-1 and TRBJ2-7. TRBV21-1 represents a pseudogene. The CDR3 runs 12 residues. The CDR3 loop reads CASSKDGYEQYF. As DNA, the CDR3 is TGTGCCAGCAGCAAAGACGGATACGAGCAGTACTTC.

The table lists this clone with a count of one. J is TRBJ2-3 and V is TRBV29-1, with D perhaps TRBD1 or TRBD2 (5 bases each). Germline V gene lookup returns CDR1 SQVTM and CDR2 ANQGSEA. V lost 6 bases to trimming and J lost 1 base, with 14 bases between them. The CDR3 is 14 residues long. CDR3 amino acids: CSVENRDRTDTQYF. The CDR3 nucleotides are TGCAGCGTAGAGAACCGGGACCGCACAGATACGCAGTATTTT.

This sequence joins TRBV4-1 and TRBJ2-1; 10 nucleotides agree with TRBD2. The CDR3 is made up of 19 amino acids. Germline V gene data show CDR1 as MGHRA and CDR2 as YSYEKL. J gave up 3 bases and V 4 bases, and 15 bases lay outside the gene matches. DNA of the CDR3: TGCGCCAGCAGCCCCTTTAGCGGGGGGAGCGGGGGCGGCTACAATGAGCAGTTCTTC. Amino acid sequence: CASSPFSGGSGGGYNEQFF.

V gene TRBV2 combines with J gene TRBJ1-4; 7 nucleotides agree with TRBD1. V shed 1 base, J shed 8 bases, and the junction held 10 bases outside the gene matches. The CDR3 has 16 residues. CDR1 and CDR2 (germline): SNHLY, FYNNEI. CDR3 protein: CASSEVLPGQTEKLFF. CDR3 nucleotide sequence: TGTGCCAGCAGTGAAGTTCTACCGGGACAGACAGAAAAACTGTTTTTT.

The chain uses TRBV19 and TRBJ2-5; 12 bases map to TRBD1. With V trimmed by 2 bases and J by 4 bases, 11 bases remained unmatched. Germline assignment: CDR1 LNHDA and CDR2 SQIVND (reference sequence). This CDR3 comprises 18 residues. Written as DNA, the CDR3 is TGTGCCAGTAGTATATTTTGGGGGGGACAGGGGGCTGCAGAGACCCAGTACTTC. This gives the protein CASSIFWGGQGAAETQYF.

The chain employs TRBV28 and TRBJ2-1; TRBD2 aligns across 9 bases. V shed 2 bases and J 14 bases; nucleotides not matched to a gene: 22. The CDR3 spans 18 residues. Germline V gene lookup returns CDR1 MDHEN and CDR2 SYDVKM. The CDR3 DNA reads as TGTGCCAGCAGTTTAGTATCCCATGGACTAGCGCGTACAATCGATGAGTTCTTC. Its translation: CASSLVSHGLARTIDEFF.

This clone came up a few times. This sequence joins TRBV11-2 and TRBJ2-5; D unresolved. The V gene lost 0 bases and the J gene lost 4 bases, with 3 bases spanning the gap. The CDR3 loop spans 12 amino acids. Germline V gene sequence: CDR1 SGHAT, CDR2 FQNNGV. CDR3 sequence: CASSLEGETQYF. The CDR3 DNA sequence: TGTGCCAGCAGCTTAGAGGGAGAGACCCAGTACTTC.

The chain recombines TRBV5-5 with TRBJ1-2; no clear D. This CDR3 is 13 amino acids long. CDR1 is SGHKS, CDR2 YYEKEE, per germline (reference sequence). V shed 1 base and J shed 4 bases, with 8 bases lying between them. The CDR3 sequence is CASSLFPTYGYTF. The CDR3, as DNA: TGTGCCAGCAGCTTGTTTCCCACCTATGGCTACACCTTC.

The chain couples TRBV7-7 to TRBJ2-5, with TRBD2 matching over 12 bases. CDR3 length: 15 amino acids. V shed 2 bases and J 5 bases; nucleotides not matched to a gene: 3. Germline-derived CDR1 and CDR2 are SSHAT and FNYEAQ (reference sequence). CDR3 sequence (DNA): TGTGCCAGCAGCTTACTAGCGGGAGGGGGGGAGACCCAGTACTTC. This sequence encodes CASSLLAGGGETQYF.

V usage is TRBV7-6 and J usage is TRBJ2-1, with D tentatively TRBD1 or TRBD2 (6 bases each). V lost 1 base, J lost 10 bases, and 17 bases lay in between. Germline V gene data show CDR1 as SGHVS and CDR2 as FNYEAQ. The CDR3 runs to 15 residues. The CDR3 nucleotides are TGTGCCAGCAGCTTAGAGGGGGGTTCAAGGGTGGAGCAGTTCTTC. Translating gives CASSLEGGSRVEQFF.